One T cell receptor (beta chain) is described in this entry. Germline values: CDR1 SGDLS, CDR2 YYNGEE. The V end was cut by 1 base, the J end by 6 bases, with 9 bases between. This CDR3 contains 13 residues. The data originate from a study of blood T cell repertoires in COVID-19. About the research overall: The study drew acute and convalescent COVID-19 samples from the United States, Italy and Spain.

Per the authors' pipeline: Scientists estimated how many nucleated cells there were by amplifying reference gene primers. Clones were sequenced by immunoSEQ multiplex PCR, and TCRdb holds only the in-frame ones, with some missing. D and trimming were read from the DNA, whereas the V and J calls and clone size are those reported in that table. The table shows 350,000 to 550,000 clones, with approximately 90% occurring only once. The sequencing sample was made of peripheral blood. The source of this sequence is a woman aged 30 to 39 with acute or convalescent COVID-19. This chain joins TRBV9 and TRBJ2-3, with D unclear. CDR3 residues: CASSVSVEDTQYF. CDR3 DNA: TGTGCCAGCAGCGTATCGGTTGAGGATACGCAGTATTTT.